These 16 T cell receptor beta chains came from one sample sequenced in a study of cytomegalovirus exposure and HLA in healthy donors. A multiplex PCR was run with 60 Vbeta primers and 13 Jbeta primers. Produced via immunoSEQ multiplex PCR; TCRdb's table is partial and in-frame only. The sample records 120,000 or so clones, about 10% being singletons. Material: PBMCs. These receptors were taken from a woman in her late teens or twenties in good health and CMV-seropositive.

The J gene is TRBJ2-3, the V gene TRBV9; the D gene is possibly TRBD2 (6 bases). Trimming removed 6 bases from V and 1 base from J, with 18 bases in between. Germline V CDR1 and CDR2: SGDLS, YYNGEE. The CDR3 runs 16 residues. The CDR3 region has the DNA TGTGCCAGCACCCCGGGGGTGCTCCATGGCACAGATACGCAGTATTTT. It encodes CASTPGVLHGTDTQYF.

The gene calls are TRBV5-4 and TRBJ2-2; 16 bases fit TRBD2. The CDR3 is 18 residues long. With V trimmed by 3 bases and J by 6 bases, 8 bases remained unmatched. The V gene's germline CDR1 is SGHNT and CDR2 YYREEE (reference sequence). The CDR3 nucleotides are TGTGCCAGCAGCTACCCGGGACTAGCGGGAGGGCCCGCCGGGGAGCTGTTTTTT. Protein: CASSYPGLAGGPAGELFF. Full variable domain (remainder filled in from reference TRBV5-4 and TRBJ2-2): ETGVTQSPTHLIKTRGQQVTLRCSSQSGHNTVSWYQQALGQGPQFIFQYYREEENGRGNFPPRFSGLQFPNYSSELNVNALELDDSALYLCASSYPGLAGGPAGELFFGEGSRLTVL.

The CDR3 nucleotides read TGTGCCACCATAGGGGGCGACATTACCTACGAGCAGTACTTC. It specifies CATIGGDITYEQYF. The J gene is TRBJ2-7, the V gene TRBV2; 7 bases match TRBD1. Germline V gene data show CDR1 as SNHLY and CDR2 as FYNNEI. V trimming: 10 bases; J trimming: 2 bases; junction bases outside the gene matches: 11. CDR3 length equals 14 residues.

This clone was counted a few times. The chain uses TRBV29-1 and TRBJ1-1; 8 nucleotides agree with TRBD1. The CDR3 has 13 residues. V lost 6 bases and J lost 0; bases outside the gene matches: 3. Germline-derived CDR1 and CDR2 are SQVTM and ANQGSEA. The CDR3 here is CSVRGRMNTEAFF. For the CDR3, the DNA is TGCAGCGTCAGGGGGCGAATGAACACTGAAGCTTTCTTT.

The chain is built from TRBV19 and TRBJ1-1, with D perhaps TRBD1 (6 bases). The CDR3 covers 14 residues. The germline CDR1 and CDR2 sequences are LNHDA and SQIVND (reference sequence). Deletions cut 4 bases from V and 5 bases from J, with 14 bases between. For the CDR3, the DNA is TGTGCCAGTAGTACGTTACAGGGAAGGACTGAAGCTTTCTTT. Translated: CASSTLQGRTEAFF.

This clone appeared a few times. The rearrangement uses TRBV30 and TRBJ2-2; 9 nucleotides align to TRBD2. The CDR3 runs to 12 residues. From germline, CDR1 is GTSNPN and CDR2 SVGIG (reference sequence). V lost 2 bases to trimming and J lost 17 bases; unmatched junction nucleotides: 9. In DNA form, the CDR3 reads TGTGCCTGGAGTAAGTTAGCGGGAGTCGGTTTTTTT. Translated, it gives CAWSKLAGVGFF.

The CDR3 spells CASSESDRAGYTF. The CDR3 region has the DNA TGTGCCAGCAGTGAATCGGACAGGGCTGGCTACACCTTC. The J gene is TRBJ1-2, the V gene TRBV2, with TRBD1 matching 8 bases. Germline V gives CDR1 SNHLY, CDR2 FYNNEI. The V and J ends lost 2 bases and 7 bases, in that order; junction bases with no gene match: 3. This CDR3 comprises 13 residues.

This rearrangement joins TRBV19 to TRBJ2-2; no reliable D call. V was shortened by 5 bases and J by 4 bases, with 11 bases between the two germline ends. Germline loops: CDR1 LNHDA, CDR2 SQIVND (reference sequence). The CDR3 length is 14 residues. CDR3 loop: CASSGLEFTGELFF. The CDR3 DNA reads as TGTGCCAGTAGTGGTTTGGAGTTCACCGGGGAGCTGTTTTTT.

V is TRBV2 and J is TRBJ1-1, with D unclear. CDR1 SNHLY and CDR2 FYNNEI come from the germline V gene. This CDR3 has 14 residues. V gave up 6 bases and J gave up 0 bases, with 11 bases separating them. CDR3 region: CASRERAMNTEAFF. The CDR3 DNA reads TGTGCCAGCAGGGAGCGGGCCATGAACACTGAAGCTTTCTTT.

The chain carries TRBV28 and TRBJ1-5; D is ambiguous. Trimming pared 2 bases from V and 1 base from J, leaving 6 bases between. CDR3 length: 14 residues. Germline-derived CDR1 and CDR2 are MDHEN and SYDVKM. The CDR3 is CASSLEESNQPQHF. CDR3 DNA sequence: TGTGCCAGCAGTTTAGAGGAAAGCAATCAGCCCCAGCATTTT. Full variable domain (outside the CDR3, taken from reference TRBV28 and TRBJ1-5): DVKVTQSSRYLVKRTGEKVFLECVQDMDHENMFWYRQDPGLGLRLIYFSYDVKMKEKGDIPEGYSVSREKKERFSLILESASTNQTSMYLCASSLEESNQPQHFGDGTRLSIL.

The chain is built from TRBV18 and TRBJ2-1; 11 bases agree with TRBD2. This CDR3 has 14 amino acids. Germline CDR1 reads KGHSH; CDR2 reads LQKENI. The trim removed 5 bases at V and 8 bases at J, leaving 5 bases unmatched. The DNA for the CDR3 is TGTGCCAGCTCAAGCCTAGCGGGAGGAGATGAGCAGTTCTTC. Amino acid sequence: CASSSLAGGDEQFF.

This clone was observed once. Other DNA sequences within the sample encode an identical CDR3. This chain uses TRBV18 with TRBJ2-7, with a weak D call TRBD1 (5 bases). V was clipped by 2 bases and J by 2 bases, with 7 bases between them. Germline V CDR1 and CDR2: KGHSH, LQKENI. CDR3 size: 13 residues. CDR3 sequence (DNA): TGTGCCAGCTCACCAACAGGAACCTACGAGCAGTACTTC. Its translation: CASSPTGTYEQYF.

The J gene is TRBJ2-2, the V gene TRBV6-5; TRBD2 might be the D (7 bases). Germline V lookup: CDR1 MNHEY, CDR2 SVGAGI. The ends were cut back, 5 bases at V and 4 bases at J, with 14 bases in the middle. The CDR3 is 15 residues long. This CDR3 is CASSAYREGTGELFF. CDR3 DNA sequence: TGTGCCAGCAGTGCGTACAGGGAGGGCACCGGGGAGCTGTTTTTT.

This chain joins TRBV28 and TRBJ2-3; D gene ambiguous. V dropped 6 bases and J dropped 3 bases, with 13 bases sitting between them. CDR3 length equals 14 residues. The germline gives CDR1 MDHEN, CDR2 SYDVKM. CDR3: CASSRPTWTDTQYF. CDR3 coding DNA: TGTGCCAGCAGCCGCCCGACATGGACAGATACGCAGTATTTT.

CDR3 coding DNA: TGTGCCAGCAGCAAGGGGACTAGCGGGCCACCCACCTACGAGCAGTACTTC. This translates into CASSKGTSGPPTYEQYF. The rearrangement uses TRBV11-2 and TRBJ2-7, with 12 bases lining up with TRBD2. J gave up 2 bases and V 5 bases, and 10 bases lay outside the gene matches. This CDR3 spans 17 amino acids. Germline CDR1 reads SGHAT; CDR2 reads FQNNGV.

The chain links TRBV4-1 to TRBJ1-1; the D gene is possibly TRBD1 (6 bases). In germline, CDR1 is MGHRA, CDR2 YSYEKL. With 0 bases removed from V and 4 bases from J, the gap between germline ends came to 15 bases. The CDR3 covers 16 residues. The CDR3 nucleotides are TGCGCCAGCAGCCAAGAGGCAGGGGCAAGAGGCACTGAAGCTTTCTTT. This sequence encodes CASSQEAGARGTEAFF.